This TCR beta chain was captured by sequencing in a study of CD4 and CD8 cells across lung adenocarcinoma regions. In its sample, this clonotype was seen many times. MiXCR was run by TCRdb on the PCR reads, yielding one entry per CDR3 protein. The sample lists about 6,500 distinct CDR3 sequences, about 52% occurring once. Per the germline V gene, CDR1 is SGHTA and CDR2 is FQGTGA. The V gene lost 1 base and the J gene lost 1 base, with 12 bases spanning the gap. The CDR3 is made up of 16 amino acids. Donors had localized lung adenocarcinoma, a non-small cell lung cancer. What was sequenced was CD8+ T cells from the center of a lung tumor. The origin of this receptor is a female donor with lung adenocarcinoma. The CD4 and CD8 labels of this study may be unreliable. V is TRBV7-3 and J is TRBJ2-3; no clear D. The CDR3 loop reads CASSLRSGSGTDTQYF. DNA of the CDR3: TGTGCCAGCAGCTTAAGATCCGGGTCAGGCACAGATACGCAGTATTTT.